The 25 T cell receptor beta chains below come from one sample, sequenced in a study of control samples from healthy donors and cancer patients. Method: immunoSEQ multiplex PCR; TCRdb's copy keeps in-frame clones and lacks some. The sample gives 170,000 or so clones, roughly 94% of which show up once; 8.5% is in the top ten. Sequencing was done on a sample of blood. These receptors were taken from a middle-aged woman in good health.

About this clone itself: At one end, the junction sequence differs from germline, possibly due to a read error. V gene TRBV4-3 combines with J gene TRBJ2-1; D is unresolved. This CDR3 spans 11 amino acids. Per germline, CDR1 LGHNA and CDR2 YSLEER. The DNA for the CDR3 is TGCGCCGGCAGCCGCAGCAATGAGCAGTTCTTC. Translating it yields CAGSRSNEQFF.

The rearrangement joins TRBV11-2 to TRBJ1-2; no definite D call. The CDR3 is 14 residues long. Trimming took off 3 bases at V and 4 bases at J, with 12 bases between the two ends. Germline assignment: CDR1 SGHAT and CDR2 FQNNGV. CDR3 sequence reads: CASSFVAELYGYTF. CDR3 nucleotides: TGTGCCAGCAGCTTTGTGGCAGAGCTCTATGGCTACACCTTC.

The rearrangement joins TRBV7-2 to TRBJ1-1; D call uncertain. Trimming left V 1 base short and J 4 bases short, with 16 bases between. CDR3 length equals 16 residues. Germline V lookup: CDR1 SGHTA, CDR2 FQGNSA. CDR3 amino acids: CASSLGLGSVGTEAFF. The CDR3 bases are TGTGCCAGCAGCTTAGGCTTAGGGAGTGTTGGCACTGAAGCTTTCTTT.

CDR3: CASRPGGENTQYF. Here the CDR3 DNA reads TGTGCCAGCAGGCCCGGGGGTGAGAATACGCAGTATTTT. The J gene is TRBJ2-3, the V gene TRBV27; D is possibly TRBD2 (6 bases). This CDR3 region has 13 residues. Deletions cut 6 bases from V and 7 bases from J, with 14 bases between. CDR1 MNHEY and CDR2 SMNVEV come from the germline V gene (reference sequence).

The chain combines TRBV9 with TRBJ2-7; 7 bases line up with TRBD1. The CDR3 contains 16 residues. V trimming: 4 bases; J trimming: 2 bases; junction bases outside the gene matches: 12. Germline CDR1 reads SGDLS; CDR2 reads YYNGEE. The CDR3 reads CASSRDTTGQPYEQYF. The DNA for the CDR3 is TGTGCCAGCAGCCGAGACACGACAGGGCAACCCTACGAGCAGTACTTC.

CDR3 residues: CAWSLMVMNTEAFF. The CDR3 DNA sequence: TGTGCCTGGAGCTTGATGGTGATGAACACTGAAGCTTTCTTT. The genes are TRBV30 and TRBJ1-1, with D unclear. Trimming took off 3 bases at V and 0 bases at J, with 11 bases between the two ends. This CDR3 has 14 residues. The germline gives CDR1 GTSNPN, CDR2 SVGIG (reference sequence).

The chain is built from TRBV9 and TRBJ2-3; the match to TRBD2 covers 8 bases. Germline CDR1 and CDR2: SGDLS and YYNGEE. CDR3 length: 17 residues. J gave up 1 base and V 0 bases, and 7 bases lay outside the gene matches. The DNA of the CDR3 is TGTGCCAGCAGCGTAGCTCCGGCGGGGGGTCGCACAGATACGCAGTATTTT. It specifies CASSVAPAGGRTDTQYF.

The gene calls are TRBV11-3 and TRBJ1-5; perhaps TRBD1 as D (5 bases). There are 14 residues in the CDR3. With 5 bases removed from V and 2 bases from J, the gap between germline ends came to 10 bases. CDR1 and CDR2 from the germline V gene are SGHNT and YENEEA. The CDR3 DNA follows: TGTGCCAGCAGCCTGCAGGGCGGCAATCAGCCCCAGCATTTT. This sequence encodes CASSLQGGNQPQHF.

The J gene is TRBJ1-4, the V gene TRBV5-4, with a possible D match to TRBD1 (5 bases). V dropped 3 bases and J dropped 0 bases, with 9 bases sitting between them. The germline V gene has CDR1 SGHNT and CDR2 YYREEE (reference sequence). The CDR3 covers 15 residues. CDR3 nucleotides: TGTGCCAGCAGCTCGGGGGGGACAACTAATGAAAAACTGTTTTTT. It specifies CASSSGGTTNEKLFF. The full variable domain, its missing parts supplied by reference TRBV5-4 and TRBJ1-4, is ETGVTQSPTHLIKTRGQQVTLRCSSQSGHNTVSWYQQALGQGPQFIFQYYREEENGRGNFPPRFSGLQFPNYSSELNVNALELDDSALYLCASSSGGTTNEKLFFGSGTQLSVL.

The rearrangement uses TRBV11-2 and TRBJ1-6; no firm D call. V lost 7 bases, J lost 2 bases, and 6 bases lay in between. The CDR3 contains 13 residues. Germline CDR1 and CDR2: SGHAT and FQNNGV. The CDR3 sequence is CASTQAYNSPLHF. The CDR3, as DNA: TGTGCCAGCACCCAGGCCTATAATTCACCCCTCCACTTT.

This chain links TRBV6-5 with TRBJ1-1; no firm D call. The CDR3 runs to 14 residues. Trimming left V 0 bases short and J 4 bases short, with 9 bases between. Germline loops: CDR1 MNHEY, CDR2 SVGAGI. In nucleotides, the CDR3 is TGTGCCAGCAGTTACTCGTGGATTCGCACTGAAGCTTTCTTT. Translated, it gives CASSYSWIRTEAFF.

The CDR3 DNA reads TGTGCCAGCAGCCCGGGACAGGGGGCGTTTTATGGCTACACCTTC. This encodes CASSPGQGAFYGYTF. J is TRBJ1-2 and V is TRBV7-2; 12 nucleotides match TRBD1. Germline assignment: CDR1 SGHTA and CDR2 FQGNSA. The CDR3 contains 15 residues. V was pared by 5 bases and J by 5 bases, with 6 bases of the junction left unmatched.

The CDR3 DNA is TGTGCCAGCAGCACTACCGGGACAGGGGTAATGCGTGGCTACACCTTC. Translated, it gives CASSTTGTGVMRGYTF. V is TRBV27 and J is TRBJ1-2; 10 nucleotides align to TRBD1. V shed 6 bases, J shed 7 bases, and the junction held 14 bases outside the gene matches. CDR3 length: 16 amino acids. Germline loops: CDR1 MNHEY, CDR2 SMNVEV (reference sequence).

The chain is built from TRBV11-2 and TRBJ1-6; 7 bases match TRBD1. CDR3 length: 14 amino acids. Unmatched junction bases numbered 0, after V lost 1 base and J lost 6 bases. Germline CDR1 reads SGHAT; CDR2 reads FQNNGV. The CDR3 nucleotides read TGTGCCAGCAGCTTAGGGGACAGTAATTCACCCCTCCACTTT. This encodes CASSLGDSNSPLHF.

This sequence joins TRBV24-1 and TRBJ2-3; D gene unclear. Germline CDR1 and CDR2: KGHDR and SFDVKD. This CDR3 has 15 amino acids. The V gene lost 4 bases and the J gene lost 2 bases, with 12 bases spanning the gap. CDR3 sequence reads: CATSESDGVTDTQYF. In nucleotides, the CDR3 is TGTGCCACCAGTGAATCGGACGGTGTCACAGATACGCAGTATTTT.

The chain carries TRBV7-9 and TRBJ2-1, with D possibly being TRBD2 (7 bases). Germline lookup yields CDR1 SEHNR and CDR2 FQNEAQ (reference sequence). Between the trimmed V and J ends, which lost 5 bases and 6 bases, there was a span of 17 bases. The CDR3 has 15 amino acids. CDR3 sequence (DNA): TGTGCCAGCAGCGTAGTTGGGGGAGGGGGCAATGAGCAGTTCTTC. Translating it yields CASSVVGGGGNEQFF.

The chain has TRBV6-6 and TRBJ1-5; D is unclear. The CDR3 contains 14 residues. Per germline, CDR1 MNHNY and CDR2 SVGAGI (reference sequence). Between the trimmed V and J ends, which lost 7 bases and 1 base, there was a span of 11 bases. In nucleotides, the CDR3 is TGTGCCAGCACCATGGAGCGAAGCAATCAGCCCCAGCATTTT. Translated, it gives CASTMERSNQPQHF.

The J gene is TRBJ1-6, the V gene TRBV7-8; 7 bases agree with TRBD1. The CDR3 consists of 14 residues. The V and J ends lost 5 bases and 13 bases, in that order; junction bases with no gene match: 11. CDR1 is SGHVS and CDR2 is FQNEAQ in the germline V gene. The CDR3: CASSRDRVPLPLHF. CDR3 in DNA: TGTGCCAGCAGCCGCGACAGGGTCCCCCTTCCCCTCCACTTT.

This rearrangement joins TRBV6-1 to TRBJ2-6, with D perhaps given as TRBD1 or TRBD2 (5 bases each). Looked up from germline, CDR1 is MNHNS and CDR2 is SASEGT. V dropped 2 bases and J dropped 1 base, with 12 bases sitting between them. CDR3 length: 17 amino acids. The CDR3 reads CASSELGPLSGANVLTF. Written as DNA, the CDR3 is TGTGCCAGCAGTGAATTGGGACCGCTATCTGGGGCCAACGTCCTGACTTTC.

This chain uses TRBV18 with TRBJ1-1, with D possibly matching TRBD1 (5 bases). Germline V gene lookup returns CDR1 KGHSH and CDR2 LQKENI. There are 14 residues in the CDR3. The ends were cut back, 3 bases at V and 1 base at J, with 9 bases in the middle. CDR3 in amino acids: CASSPGPANTEAFF. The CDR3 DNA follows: TGTGCCAGCTCACCGGGGCCCGCGAACACTGAAGCTTTCTTT.

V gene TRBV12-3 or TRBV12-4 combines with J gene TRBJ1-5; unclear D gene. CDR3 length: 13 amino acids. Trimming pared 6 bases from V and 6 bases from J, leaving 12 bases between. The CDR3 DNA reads TGTGCCAGCAGCGTCTATCCGAGTCAGCCCCAGCATTTT. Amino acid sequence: CASSVYPSQPQHF.

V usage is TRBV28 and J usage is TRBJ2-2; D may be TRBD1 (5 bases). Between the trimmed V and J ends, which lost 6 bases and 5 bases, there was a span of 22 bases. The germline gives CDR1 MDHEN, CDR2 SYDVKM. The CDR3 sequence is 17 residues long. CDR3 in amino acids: CASSAGVGTGGTGELFF. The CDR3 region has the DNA TGTGCCAGCAGCGCTGGGGTTGGTACAGGTGGGACCGGGGAGCTGTTTTTT.

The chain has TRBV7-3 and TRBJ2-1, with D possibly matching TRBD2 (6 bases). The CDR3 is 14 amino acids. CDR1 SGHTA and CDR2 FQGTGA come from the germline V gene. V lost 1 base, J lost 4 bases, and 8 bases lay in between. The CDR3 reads CASSLSGAYNEQFF. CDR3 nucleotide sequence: TGTGCCAGCAGCTTAAGCGGGGCATACAATGAGCAGTTCTTC. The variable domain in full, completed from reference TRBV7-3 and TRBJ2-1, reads GAGVSQTPSNKVTEKGKYVELRCDPISGHTALYWYRQSLGQGPEFLIYFQGTGAADDSGLPNDRFFAVRPEGSVSTLKIQRTERGDSAVYLCASSLSGAYNEQFFGPGTRLTVL.

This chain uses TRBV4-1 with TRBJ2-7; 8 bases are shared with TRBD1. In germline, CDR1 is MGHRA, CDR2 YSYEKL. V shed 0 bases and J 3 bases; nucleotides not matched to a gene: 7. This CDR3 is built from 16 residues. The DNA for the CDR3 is TGCGCCAGCAGCCAAGAGTTAGCGGACAGGGTCTACGAGCAGTACTTC. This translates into CASSQELADRVYEQYF.

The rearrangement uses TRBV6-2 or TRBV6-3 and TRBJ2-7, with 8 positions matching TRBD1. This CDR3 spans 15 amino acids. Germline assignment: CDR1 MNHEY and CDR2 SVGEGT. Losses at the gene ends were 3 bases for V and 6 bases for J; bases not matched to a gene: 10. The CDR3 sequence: CASSYSGTGVLEQYF. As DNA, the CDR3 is TGTGCCAGCAGTTATTCCGGGACAGGAGTTCTCGAGCAGTACTTC.